These 3 T cell receptor beta chains share one sample of origin, sequenced in a study of cytomegalovirus exposure and HLA in healthy donors. The study ran its PCR with 60 Vbeta and 13 Jbeta primers. The table came from immunoSEQ multiplex PCR; TCRdb's copy has only in-frame clones and leaves some out. Among around 130,000 clones listed, 70% to 90% were seen once. The sample was PBMCs. These receptor sequences come from a woman aged 40 to 49 in good health and CMV-seronegative.

The J gene is TRBJ2-7, the V gene TRBV9, with 10 positions matching TRBD2. Trimming removed 4 bases from V and 6 bases from J; junction bases left unmatched: 10. The CDR3 is 15 residues long. The germline CDR1 and CDR2 sequences are SGDLS and YYNGEE. CDR3 in amino acids: CASSKTGTSESEQYF. In DNA form, the CDR3 reads TGTGCCAGCAGCAAAACCGGGACTAGCGAGTCCGAGCAGTACTTC.

This sequence joins TRBV4-3 and TRBJ1-5, with TRBD1 matching 7 bases. The CDR3 length is 14 residues. V shed 3 bases, J shed 4 bases, and the junction held 3 bases outside the gene matches. Germline assignment: CDR1 LGHNA and CDR2 YSLEER. CDR3 sequence (DNA): TGCGCCAGCAGCCAGCACAGGGGTAATCAGCCCCAGCATTTT. Translation: CASSQHRGNQPQHF.

This chain connects TRBV2 to TRBJ2-5; a possible D gene is TRBD1 (6 bases). This CDR3 spans 14 amino acids. CDR1 is SNHLY, CDR2 FYNNEI, per germline. The V end was cut by 0 bases, the J end by 5 bases, with 10 bases between. CDR3 in amino acids: CASSEAWGLETQYF. CDR3 nucleotide sequence: TGTGCCAGCAGTGAAGCGTGGGGGCTGGAGACCCAGTACTTC.